The 32 T cell receptor beta chains given below trace back to one sample, sequenced in a study of identical twins. TCRdb processed the 5' RACE reads anew with MiXCR; each CDR3 protein has one entry. Altogether about 470,000 distinct CDR3 sequences are present, 20% to 25% being singletons, with the ten largest covering about 2.7%. The sample also formed part of further work on T cells expressing NK-cell markers.

The sequenced sample was CD4+ T cells sorted from blood. Every receptor here comes from a woman in her late teens or twenties in good health.

The chain recombines TRBV4-3 with TRBJ2-5; no reliable D call. The ends were cut back, 0 bases at V and 5 bases at J, with 13 bases in the middle. The CDR3 contains 15 residues. Germline V gives CDR1 LGHNA, CDR2 YSLEER. In DNA form, the CDR3 reads TGCGCCAGCAGCCAAGAGACGTCGCGTGGCGAGACCCAGTACTTC. Its protein is CASSQETSRGETQYF.

V and J are TRBV29-1 and TRBJ2-1; no clear D. Germline V gene sequence: CDR1 SQVTM, CDR2 ANQGSEA. The ends were cut back, 4 bases at V and 4 bases at J, with 8 bases in the middle. This CDR3 is built from 12 residues. The CDR3 here is CSVGRTYNEQFF. CDR3 nucleotide sequence: TGCAGCGTTGGCAGAACTTACAATGAGCAGTTCTTC.

The chain joins TRBV15 to TRBJ1-1; maybe TRBD1 (5 bases). This CDR3 is built from 15 residues. V lost 0 bases and J 5 bases, leaving 13 bases between the germline ends. The germline V gene has CDR1 LNHNV and CDR2 YYDKDF (reference sequence). CDR3 in DNA: TGTGCCACCAGCAGAGACGAGGGACGAGGAACTGAAGCTTTCTTT. Encoded protein: CATSRDEGRGTEAFF. Combining the CDR3 with reference TRBV15 and TRBJ1-1 gives the whole variable domain DAMVIQNPRYQVTQFGKPVTLSCSQTLNHNVMYWYQQKSSQAPKLLFHYYDKDFNNEADTPDNFQSRRPNTSFCFLDIRSPGLGDTAMYLCATSRDEGRGTEAFFGQGTRLTVV.

In DNA, the CDR3 is TGTGCCAGCAGTCGACAGGGCGGGGTGTATACGCAGTATTTT. Its protein product is CASSRQGGVYTQYF. The chain has TRBV12-3 or TRBV12-4 and TRBJ2-3; possibly TRBD1 for D (7 bases). Trimming took 5 bases from V and 7 from J, leaving 16 bases between them. The CDR3 length is 14 residues.

V is TRBV29-1 and J is TRBJ2-7, with D perhaps TRBD1 or TRBD2 (5 bases each). The germline V gene encodes CDR1 SQVTM and CDR2 ANQGSEA. Deletions cut 4 bases from V and 3 bases from J, with 10 bases between. This CDR3 has 12 amino acids. Written as DNA, the CDR3 is TGCAGCGTTGGGGGGTTTGACTACGAGCAGTACTTC. This gives the protein CSVGGFDYEQYF.

This clonotype came up a few times. V usage is TRBV10-3 and J usage is TRBJ2-5; no firm D call. Trimming shortened V by 0 bases and J by 2 bases, and 1 base separated the two germline ends. The length of the CDR3 is 12 residues. CDR1 and CDR2 from the germline V gene are ENHRY and SYGVKD. The CDR3 reads CAISESQETQYF. CDR3 nucleotide sequence: TGTGCCATCAGTGAGTCGCAAGAGACCCAGTACTTC.

J is TRBJ2-7 and V is TRBV12-3 or TRBV12-4; D remains ambiguous. Trimming shortened V by 6 bases and J by 2 bases, and 5 bases separated the two germline ends. CDR3 size: 11 residues. CDR3 amino acids: CASRVAYEQYF. In DNA, the CDR3 is TGTGCCAGCAGAGTGGCCTACGAGCAGTACTTC.

This clonotype was seen a handful of times. The chain is built from TRBV20-1 and TRBJ2-1, with D unclear. Germline CDR1 reads DFQATT; CDR2 reads SNEGSKA (reference sequence). The CDR3 runs to 13 residues. V lost 5 bases and J 0 bases, leaving 8 bases between the germline ends. As DNA, the CDR3 is TGCAGTGCTCGACTCAGCTCCTACAATGAGCAGTTCTTC. It is translated as CSARLSSYNEQFF.

The V gene is TRBV10-3, the J gene TRBJ2-2, with D perhaps matching TRBD1 or TRBD2 (5 bases each). Germline lookup yields CDR1 ENHRY and CDR2 SYGVKD. Trimming removed 5 bases from V and 3 bases from J, with 7 bases in between. CDR3 size: 13 residues. CDR3 DNA: TGTGCCATCAGTCTGGGGGACACCGGGGAGCTGTTTTTT. Protein sequence: CAISLGDTGELFF.

This chain connects TRBV5-1 to TRBJ2-7; D is ambiguous. Germline lookup yields CDR1 SGHRS and CDR2 YFSETQ. V shed 0 bases and J shed 4 bases, with 14 bases lying between them. The CDR3 runs to 15 residues. The CDR3: CASSLDLPPPYEQYF. In DNA, the CDR3 is TGCGCCAGCAGCTTGGATTTGCCTCCCCCATACGAGCAGTACTTC.

The rearrangement joins TRBV29-1 to TRBJ1-1; 12 bases are a match to TRBD1. Trimming took 7 bases from V and 8 from J; bases not matched to a gene: 8. Germline CDR1 is SQVTM and CDR2 is ANQGSEA. The CDR3 loop spans 13 amino acids. CDR3 loop: CSAPGQGAGEAFF. The CDR3 coding sequence is TGCAGCGCACCGGGACAGGGGGCTGGGGAAGCTTTCTTT.

This clonotype was picked up a small number of times. The V gene is TRBV6-5, the J gene TRBJ2-3, with 12 nucleotides matching TRBD1. This CDR3 has 15 residues. Germline V gene lookup returns CDR1 MNHEY and CDR2 SVGAGI. J lost 8 bases, V lost 3 bases, and 6 bases had no gene match. The CDR3 DNA reads as TGTGCCAGCAGTTATTCGGGACAGGGGGCAGTTACGCAGTATTTT. Protein product: CASSYSGQGAVTQYF.

J is TRBJ1-2 and V is TRBV6-5, with 8 bases aligning to TRBD1. Germline assignment: CDR1 MNHEY and CDR2 SVGAGI. CDR3 size: 14 residues. V dropped 4 bases and J dropped 8; count of bases not matched to a gene: 9. CDR3 protein: CASSSLDREGGYTF. CDR3 nucleotide sequence: TGTGCCAGCAGTTCTTTGGACAGGGAGGGCGGCTACACCTTC.

The chain recombines TRBV18 with TRBJ2-1, with 9 bases matching TRBD2. The CDR3 length is 14 residues. In germline, CDR1 is KGHSH, CDR2 LQKENI. V gave up 4 bases and J gave up 7 bases; unmatched junction bases: 5. Written as DNA, the CDR3 is TGTGCCAGCTCACTAGCGGGAGTCCCGAATGAGCAGTTCTTC. This codes for CASSLAGVPNEQFF.

This chain links TRBV20-1 with TRBJ2-1, with a possible D match to TRBD2 (6 bases). The CDR3 is made up of 12 amino acids. With 5 bases removed from V and 10 bases from J, the gap between germline ends came to 15 bases. CDR1 is DFQATT and CDR2 is SNEGSKA in the germline V gene (reference sequence). Here the CDR3 DNA reads TGCAGTGCTGCGGAGGGCTGGGGGGAGCAGTTCTTC. Encoded protein: CSAAEGWGEQFF.

This clonotype was counted only a few times. This CDR3 is CASSVAWTGDNEQFF. DNA for the CDR3: TGTGCCAGCAGCGTAGCCTGGACAGGGGACAATGAGCAGTTCTTC. V is TRBV9 and J is TRBJ2-1, with 9 positions matching TRBD1. The germline CDR1 and CDR2 sequences are SGDLS and YYNGEE. J lost 5 bases, V lost 0 bases, and 3 bases had no gene match. CDR3 length equals 15 residues.

The CDR3 nucleotides are TGTGCCAGCAGCGCCGCGGGGGCCTCCTACAATGAGCAGTTCTTC. It yields the protein CASSAAGASYNEQFF. The genes are TRBV9 and TRBJ2-1; D is perhaps TRBD2 (7 bases). This CDR3 spans 15 amino acids. V shed 3 bases and J shed 0 bases, with 10 bases lying between them. The germline V gene has CDR1 SGDLS and CDR2 YYNGEE.

This clonotype was picked up a small number of times. The chain carries TRBV3-1 and TRBJ2-5, with 7 bases matching TRBD2. CDR1 LGHDT and CDR2 YNNKEL come from the germline V gene (reference sequence). This CDR3 has 13 amino acids. With 4 bases clipped from V and 5 bases from J, the junction kept 4 bases outside the gene matches. CDR3 DNA sequence: TGTGCCAGCAGCCTGACTAGCCCGGAGACCCAGTACTTC. Protein product: CASSLTSPETQYF.

The rearrangement links TRBV6-1 to TRBJ2-1, with TRBD2 matching over 9 bases. The V segment lost 7 bases and the J segment 2 bases; nucleotides outside the gene matches: 3. There are 14 residues in the CDR3. Per the germline V gene, CDR1 is MNHNS and CDR2 is SASEGT. The CDR3 DNA reads as TGTGCCAGCAAGGGCGGGAGGGCCTACAATGAGCAGTTCTTC. Its translation is CASKGGRAYNEQFF.

This clonotype has just a few counts. The genes are TRBV12-3 or TRBV12-4 and TRBJ1-3, with D hard to call. V lost 2 bases and J 0 bases, leaving 8 bases between the germline ends. CDR3 length: 15 residues. This chain's CDR3 is CASSLYGSSGNTIYF. CDR3 bases: TGTGCCAGCAGTTTATACGGATCCTCTGGAAACACCATATATTTT.

This clonotype was detected many times. This sequence joins TRBV12-3 or TRBV12-4 and TRBJ1-2; no clear D. This CDR3 is 12 amino acids long. V shed 3 bases and J shed 10 bases, with 12 bases lying between them. CDR3 DNA: TGTGCCAGCAGTTTGGTCGGAGCGGCCTACACCTTC. Its protein is CASSLVGAAYTF.

J is TRBJ2-1 and V is TRBV11-2; 9 nucleotides align to TRBD2. V lost 6 bases to trimming and J lost 3 bases; unmatched junction nucleotides: 6. The CDR3 totals 15 residues. Looked up from germline, CDR1 is SGHAT and CDR2 is FQNNGV. For the CDR3, the DNA is TGTGCCAGCAGACCCCTTAGCGGGGGCTACAATGAGCAGTTCTTC. It yields the protein CASRPLSGGYNEQFF.

This clonotype was picked up a small number of times. The chain has TRBV11-2 and TRBJ2-7; 8 positions match TRBD2. The germline gives CDR1 SGHAT, CDR2 FQNNGV. Trimming took 5 bases from V and 6 from J; bases not matched to a gene: 9. The CDR3 length is 14 residues. The CDR3 region has the DNA TGTGCCAGCAGCCCAAGCGGGAGCTTCGGCGAGCAGTACTTC. This sequence encodes CASSPSGSFGEQYF.

The J gene is TRBJ1-1, the V gene TRBV18; D is perhaps TRBD1 (5 bases). The CDR3 contains 15 residues. V lost 5 bases, J lost 0 bases, and 13 bases lay in between. Germline CDR1 KGHSH, CDR2 LQKENI. CDR3 nucleotide sequence: TGTGCCAGCTCAGAGAACGGGGACCTGAACACTGAAGCTTTCTTT. Translated, it gives CASSENGDLNTEAFF. Supplemented by reference TRBV18 and TRBJ1-1, the full variable domain reads NAGVMQNPRHLVRRRGQEARLRCSPMKGHSHVYWYRQLPEEGLKFMVYLQKENIIDESGMPKERFSAEFPKEGPSILRIQQVVRGDSAAYFCASSENGDLNTEAFFGQGTRLTVV.

This clonotype has more than one count but fewer than ten. The chain is built from TRBV11-2 and TRBJ2-1; maybe TRBD2 (5 bases). V shed 1 base and J shed 4 bases, with 14 bases lying between them. This CDR3 is built from 16 residues. Germline-derived CDR1 and CDR2 are SGHAT and FQNNGV. CDR3: CASSLASSQRYNEQFF. The CDR3 DNA is TGTGCCAGCAGCTTAGCCTCTAGCCAAAGGTACAATGAGCAGTTCTTC.

The rearrangement joins TRBV9 to TRBJ1-1; 7 nucleotides match TRBD1. The CDR3 spans 14 residues. The junction had 10 bases not matched to a gene; V was cut back by 7 bases and J by 4 bases. From germline, CDR1 is SGDLS and CDR2 YYNGEE. The CDR3 DNA follows: TGTGCCAGCGCCGTGTTGGGGGACAGCACTGAAGCTTTCTTT. Translation: CASAVLGDSTEAFF.

The rearrangement links TRBV7-2 to TRBJ1-5; possible D gene TRBD1, 5 bases. The ends were cut back, 2 bases at V and 1 base at J, with 9 bases in the middle. Germline V gene data show CDR1 as SGHTA and CDR2 as FQGNSA. The CDR3 runs to 15 residues. The chain's CDR3 is CASSLRGESNQPQHF. CDR3 bases: TGTGCCAGCAGCTTAAGAGGGGAGAGCAATCAGCCCCAGCATTTT.

This chain uses TRBV4-2 with TRBJ2-7; 7 bases are shared with TRBD2. V shed 0 bases, J shed 5 bases, and the junction held 10 bases outside the gene matches. The CDR3 consists of 16 residues. From germline, CDR1 is LGHNA and CDR2 YNFKEQ. The DNA for the CDR3 is TGTGCCAGCAGCCAAGATTTGGGGCTAGCGGTCGACGAGCAGTACTTC. Residues: CASSQDLGLAVDEQYF.

This chain uses TRBV19 with TRBJ2-1; 12 bases align to TRBD2. Germline CDR1 is LNHDA and CDR2 is SQIVND (reference sequence). CDR3 length equals 15 residues. V shed 6 bases and J 7 bases; nucleotides not matched to a gene: 7. CDR3 sequence reads: CASRRLAGVENEQFF. CDR3 nucleotide sequence: TGTGCCAGTAGAAGACTAGCGGGAGTAGAGAATGAGCAGTTCTTC.

This clonotype was counted only a few times. V is TRBV7-2 and J is TRBJ2-1; D gene uncertain. CDR3 length equals 14 residues. The germline gives CDR1 SGHTA, CDR2 FQGNSA. Between the trimmed V and J ends, which lost 1 base and 4 bases, there was a span of 8 bases. The CDR3 nucleotides are TGTGCCAGCAGCTTAGTGCTGGGGTACAATGAGCAGTTCTTC. Translated: CASSLVLGYNEQFF.

The rearrangement joins TRBV4-1 to TRBJ2-2; D ambiguous. CDR1 is MGHRA, CDR2 YSYEKL, per germline. Trimming pared 0 bases from V and 11 bases from J, leaving 16 bases between. The CDR3 is 15 amino acids. CDR3 amino acids: CASSQDSMVGRELFF. DNA for the CDR3: TGCGCCAGCAGCCAAGATTCGATGGTTGGCCGCGAGCTGTTTTTT.

The chain has TRBV5-1 and TRBJ2-5; D is unresolved. V lost 3 bases and J 1 base, leaving 10 bases between the germline ends. Per germline, CDR1 SGHRS and CDR2 YFSETQ. The CDR3 loop spans 14 amino acids. CDR3 amino acids: CASSWPGPQETQYF. For the CDR3, the DNA is TGCGCCAGCAGCTGGCCCGGGCCCCAAGAGACCCAGTACTTC.